This T cell receptor (beta chain) was recorded in a study of blood T cell repertoires in COVID-19. Background on the study: COVID-19 samples from acute and convalescent phases originated in the United States, Italy and Spain. Sources were T cells, B-cell-depleted T cells, or PBMCs; the material itself was cDNA or gDNA.

Per the original methods: By means of reference gene primer amplification, nucleated cell counts were estimated. The protocol was immunoSEQ multiplex PCR, while the TCRdb copy is restricted to in-frame clones and leaves out a portion. The V and J calls and clone size were taken over from that table, and D and trimming were inferred from the DNA. The sample holds approximately 65,000 clones, less than 85% seen once. Sequencing was done on a sample of peripheral blood. This sequence was found in a man aged 55 to 69 with acute or convalescent COVID-19.

The CDR3 coding sequence is TGTGCCAGCAGCCCGACTAGCGGGAGGGCCCATGAGCAGTTCTTC. Protein product: CASSPTSGRAHEQFF. The V and J genes are TRBV28 and TRBJ2-1; TRBD2 agrees at 14 bases. V was clipped by 6 bases and J by 8 bases; unmatched bases: 6. The CDR3 is made up of 15 amino acids. CDR1 and CDR2 (germline): MDHEN, SYDVKM.